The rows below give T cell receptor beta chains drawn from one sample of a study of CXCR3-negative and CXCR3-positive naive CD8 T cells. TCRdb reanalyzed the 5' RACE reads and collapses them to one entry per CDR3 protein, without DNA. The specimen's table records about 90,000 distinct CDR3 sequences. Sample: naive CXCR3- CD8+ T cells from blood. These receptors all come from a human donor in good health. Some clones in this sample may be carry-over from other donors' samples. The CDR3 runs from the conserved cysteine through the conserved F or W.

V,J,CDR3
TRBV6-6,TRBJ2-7,CASSYSTGLNEQYF
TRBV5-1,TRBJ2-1,CASSLGQGAFDEQFF
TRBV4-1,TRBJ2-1,CASSQWGDEQFF
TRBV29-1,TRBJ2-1,CSVEGPAGEDFRENVYNEQFF
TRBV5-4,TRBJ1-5,CASSPGVNQPQHF
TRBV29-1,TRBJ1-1,CSVEDRGGEKTEAFF
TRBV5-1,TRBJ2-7,CASSFQGISYEQYF
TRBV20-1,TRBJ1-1,CSARGKGGTEAFF
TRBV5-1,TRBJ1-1,CASSLDARMNTEAFF
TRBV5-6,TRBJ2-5,CASSRGNRESETQYF
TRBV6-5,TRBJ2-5,CASSYSDRGLETQYF
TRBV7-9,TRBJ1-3,CASSKPSGNTIYF
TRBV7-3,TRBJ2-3,CASSLSASSTDTQYF
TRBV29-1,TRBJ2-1,CSVEHRANEQFF
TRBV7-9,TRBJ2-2,CASSDPWVADQLNTGELFF
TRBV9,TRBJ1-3,CASSVEGVQGDTIYF
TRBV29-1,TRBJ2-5,CSVEGQGRETQYF
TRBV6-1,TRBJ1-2,CASSEMGSDGYTF
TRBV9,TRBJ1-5,CASSPSRDRDQPQHF
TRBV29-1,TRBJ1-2,CSVDPGDYGYTF
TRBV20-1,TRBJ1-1,CSAQFDRMNTEAFF
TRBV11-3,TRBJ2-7,CASSLSRGHEQYF
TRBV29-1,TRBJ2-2,CSVERDASTGELFF
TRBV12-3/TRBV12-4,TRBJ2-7,CASSPRGASYEQYF
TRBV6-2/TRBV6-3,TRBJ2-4,CASSSTGLRVNIQYF
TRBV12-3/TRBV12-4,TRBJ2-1,CASSEIQGNEQFF
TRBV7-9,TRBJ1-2,CASSRGGKGYTF
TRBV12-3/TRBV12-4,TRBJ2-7,CASSQLAGSSYEQYF
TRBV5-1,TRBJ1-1,CASSTAGTDMNTEAFF
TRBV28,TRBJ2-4,CASSKTGGYGIQYF
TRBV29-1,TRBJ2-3,CSVEIRGPDTQYF
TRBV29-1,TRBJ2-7,CSVEGRDRTPYEQYF
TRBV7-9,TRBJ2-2,CASSLTTGELFF
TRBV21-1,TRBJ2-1,CASSKDGSTYNEQFF
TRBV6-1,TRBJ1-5,CASRAGQIKNQPQHF
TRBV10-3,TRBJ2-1,CAASRDRGLDEQFF
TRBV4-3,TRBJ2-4,CASSQDWGGATKNIQYF
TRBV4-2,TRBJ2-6,CASSQEGASSGANVLTF
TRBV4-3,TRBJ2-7,CASSQLGTDNTYEQYF
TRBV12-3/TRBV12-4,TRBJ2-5,CASSPTGGETQYF
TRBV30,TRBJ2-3,CAWSEGILAGRTDTQYF